The 14 T cell receptor beta chains below were found in one sample sequenced in a study of T cell responses to AZD1222 COVID-19 vaccine. The assay was immunoSEQ multiplex PCR, and TCRdb's table has in-frame clones only and misses some. The table includes 42,000 or so clones, roughly 85% detected once. Source: peripheral blood, taken 28 days after the second dose of the MenACWY control vaccine. These receptors came from an adult who received the MenACWY meningococcal vaccine as a control.

J is TRBJ2-2 and V is TRBV6-2 or TRBV6-3; D unresolved. Germline V CDR1 and CDR2: MNHEY, SVGEGT. Trimming left V 0 bases short and J 6 bases short, with 8 bases between. CDR3 length equals 14 residues. Written as DNA, the CDR3 is TGTGCCAGCAGTTACTCGACGAGTTCCGGGGAGCTGTTTTTT. It yields the protein CASSYSTSSGELFF.

The chain recombines TRBV6-5 with TRBJ2-5; 10 positions agree with TRBD1. The CDR3 length is 14 residues. The V gene's germline CDR1 is MNHEY and CDR2 SVGAGI. The V gene end was trimmed by 6 bases and the J gene end by 4 bases; junction bases not matched to a gene: 5. The CDR3: CASSVTGGGETQYF. CDR3 sequence (DNA): TGTGCCAGCAGCGTGACAGGGGGCGGAGAGACCCAGTACTTC.

J is TRBJ2-7 and V is TRBV27; D may be TRBD1 or TRBD2 (5 bases each). The germline V and J ends were trimmed by 4 bases and 9 bases, with 16 bases remaining between them. The CDR3 is 13 amino acids. Germline-derived CDR1 and CDR2 are MNHEY and SMNVEV (reference sequence). This CDR3 is CASSSGRARGQYF. CDR3 nucleotides: TGTGCCAGCAGTTCCGGGCGGGCAAGGGGGCAGTACTTC.

The V call is TRBV19, the J call TRBJ2-2, with D uncertain. The germline V gene encodes CDR1 LNHDA and CDR2 SQIVND (reference sequence). The V end was cut by 5 bases, the J end by 2 bases, with 15 bases between. The CDR3 loop spans 16 amino acids. The CDR3 nucleotides read TGTGCCAGTAGTTCCGACATCACTACTAACACCGGGGAGCTGTTTTTT. Translating it yields CASSSDITTNTGELFF. Full variable domain (rest looked up from reference TRBV19 and TRBJ2-2): DGGITQSPKYLFRKEGQNVTLSCEQNLNHDAMYWYRQDPGQGLRLIYYSQIVNDFQKGDIAEGYSVSREKKESFPLTVTSAQKNPTAFYLCASSSDITTNTGELFFGEGSRLTVL.

The chain combines TRBV28 with TRBJ1-3; no clear D. The CDR3 consists of 15 residues. V lost 1 base and J lost 1, with 8 bases in between. Germline CDR1 is MDHEN and CDR2 is SYDVKM. CDR3 sequence (DNA): TGTGCCAGCAGTTTATATGTCAATTCTGGAAACACCATATATTTT. The encoded protein is CASSLYVNSGNTIYF.

This sequence joins TRBV28 and TRBJ2-1; TRBD2 might be the D (6 bases). V dropped 6 bases and J dropped 0 bases, with 18 bases sitting between them. Looked up from germline, CDR1 is MDHEN and CDR2 is SYDVKM. The CDR3 consists of 17 residues. This chain's CDR3 is CASRTLEGVTSYNEQFF. As DNA, the CDR3 is TGTGCCAGCAGAACTCTGGAGGGAGTGACCTCCTACAATGAGCAGTTCTTC.

The chain carries TRBV7-9 and TRBJ2-5; no clear D. Germline CDR1 SEHNR, CDR2 FQNEAQ (reference sequence). The CDR3 contains 11 residues. The V end lost 4 bases, the J end lost 9 bases, and 9 bases lay between the germline ends. The CDR3 coding sequence is TGTGCCAGCAGCTCGGACGGGCCCCAGTACTTC. Its protein product is CASSSDGPQYF.

This chain uses TRBV5-1 with TRBJ2-7, with unresolved D. V shed 4 bases and J shed 9 bases, with 17 bases lying between them. The CDR3 sequence is 13 residues long. Germline CDR1 reads SGHRS; CDR2 reads YFSETQ. The CDR3 nucleotides read TGCGCCAGCAGCCCCGGGCCAAACCAGGTGCAGTACTTC. Protein sequence: CASSPGPNQVQYF. Using reference TRBV5-1 and TRBJ2-7 for the parts outside the CDR3, the full variable domain is KAGVTQTPRYLIKTRGQQVTLSCSPISGHRSVSWYQQTPGQGLQFLFEYFSETQRNKGNFPGRFSGRQFSNSRSEMNVSTLELGDSALYLCASSPGPNQVQYFGPGTRLTVT.

V is TRBV7-9 and J is TRBJ2-7; D possibly corresponds to TRBD2 (6 bases). This CDR3 contains 14 residues. Germline V gene lookup returns CDR1 SEHNR and CDR2 FQNEAQ (reference sequence). V lost 4 bases and J 2 bases, leaving 12 bases between the germline ends. The CDR3 protein is CASSSGTPTYEQYF. The CDR3 nucleotides are TGTGCCAGCAGCTCCGGGACTCCGACCTACGAGCAGTACTTC.

J is TRBJ1-2 and V is TRBV4-1; D is perhaps TRBD1 (6 bases). Germline values: CDR1 MGHRA, CDR2 YSYEKL. The V gene lost 1 base and the J gene lost 2 bases, with 14 bases spanning the gap. The CDR3 is made up of 16 amino acids. CDR3 nucleotides: TGCGCCAGCAGCCAAGGGGGTGGCAGGGGAAACTATGGCTACACCTTC. Encoded protein: CASSQGGGRGNYGYTF.

The chain carries TRBV18 and TRBJ1-2; no clear D gene. The germline V gene has CDR1 KGHSH and CDR2 LQKENI. With 0 bases removed from V and 5 bases from J, the gap between germline ends came to 16 bases. This CDR3 is 16 amino acids long. The chain's CDR3 is CASSPPFSPRGYGYTF. The CDR3 DNA sequence: TGTGCCAGCTCACCACCTTTTAGCCCCCGAGGGTATGGCTACACCTTC.

The chain couples TRBV7-9 to TRBJ2-1; 10 bases are a match to TRBD2. Trimming cost V 5 bases and J 3 bases; bases outside gene matches: 4. CDR3 length equals 15 residues. Germline V lookup: CDR1 SEHNR, CDR2 FQNEAQ (reference sequence). The CDR3 nucleotides read TGTGCCAGCAGCAAACTAGCGGGAATCTACAATGAGCAGTTCTTC. This gives the protein CASSKLAGIYNEQFF.

Only one count was recorded for this clone. This rearrangement joins TRBV6-1 to TRBJ2-3; D is undetermined. The CDR3 covers 16 residues. Trimming took 6 bases from V and 0 from J, leaving 16 bases between them. From germline, CDR1 is MNHNS and CDR2 SASEGT. CDR3 region: CASRESGYSSTDTQYF. As DNA, the CDR3 is TGTGCCAGCAGGGAATCCGGATACTCAAGCACAGATACGCAGTATTTT.

This chain links TRBV6-1 with TRBJ2-1, with 7 bases lining up with TRBD2. Germline assignment: CDR1 MNHNS and CDR2 SASEGT. The CDR3 loop spans 14 amino acids. With V trimmed by 6 bases and J by 10 bases, 12 bases remained unmatched. CDR3 nucleotide sequence: TGTGCCAGCAGAACATCTCACTTCGGGGGGGAGCAGTTCTTC. Translation: CASRTSHFGGEQFF.